A single sample gave rise to the 15 T cell receptor beta chains below, sequenced in a study of blood T cell repertoires in COVID-19. Produced via immunoSEQ multiplex PCR; TCRdb's table is partial and in-frame only. The sample lists 240,000 or so clones, about 70% seen once, with about 3.5% in the top ten. Sequencing was performed on peripheral blood. The source of these receptors is an elderly woman with acute or convalescent COVID-19.

This rearrangement joins TRBV27 to TRBJ2-5; 13 bases align to TRBD2. The CDR3 is 16 residues long. V dropped 5 bases and J dropped 7; count of bases not matched to a gene: 10. Germline V gene lookup returns CDR1 MNHEY and CDR2 SMNVEV (reference sequence). The CDR3 loop reads CASSKQTSGGYVTQYF. DNA of the CDR3: TGTGCCAGCAGTAAACAGACTAGCGGGGGGTACGTGACCCAGTACTTC.

As regards this clone: In the same sample, other DNA sequences code for this CDR3. The chain employs TRBV6-5 and TRBJ1-2, with D tentatively TRBD1 (6 bases). The germline V gene has CDR1 MNHEY and CDR2 SVGAGI. CDR3 size: 12 residues. The V end lost 4 bases, the J end lost 5 bases, and 8 bases lay between the germline ends. The CDR3 bases are TGTGCCAGCAGTTTGCAGGGGTATGGCTACACCTTC. Amino acid sequence: CASSLQGYGYTF.

The chain combines TRBV18 with TRBJ1-2; no definite D call. Germline assignment: CDR1 KGHSH and CDR2 LQKENI. The V end was cut by 3 bases, the J end by 0 bases, with 11 bases between. The CDR3 is 15 residues long. The CDR3 nucleotides read TGTGCCAGCTCACCCCAAGACGGGGCTAACTATGGCTACACCTTC. Protein sequence: CASSPQDGANYGYTF.

The rearrangement uses TRBV7-2 and TRBJ2-5; a possible D gene is TRBD2 (6 bases). Germline V lookup: CDR1 SGHTA, CDR2 FQGNSA. The CDR3 is 14 residues long. Trimming cost V 2 bases and J 4 bases, with 11 bases left between them. The CDR3 is CASSLKGAGETQYF. The CDR3 nucleotides read TGTGCCAGCAGCTTAAAAGGAGCGGGAGAGACCCAGTACTTC. Full variable domain (rest looked up from reference TRBV7-2 and TRBJ2-5): GAGVSQSPSNKVTEKGKDVELRCDPISGHTALYWYRQSLGQGLEFLIYFQGNSAPDKSGLPSDRFSAERTGGSVSTLTIQRTQQEDSAVYLCASSLKGAGETQYFGPGTRLLVL.

This chain joins TRBV2 and TRBJ1-5; D gene unclear. Per germline, CDR1 SNHLY and CDR2 FYNNEI. V lost 5 bases and J lost 2, with 13 bases in between. The CDR3 runs 15 residues. CDR3 sequence (DNA): TGTGCCAGCAGTATTGGCCGGACTCGCAATCAGCCCCAGCATTTT. Amino acids: CASSIGRTRNQPQHF. The full variable domain, in which reference TRBV2 and TRBJ1-5 provide the parts outside the CDR3, is EPEVTQTPSHQVTQMGQEVILRCVPISNHLYFYWYRQILGQKVEFLVSFYNNEISEKSEIFDDQFSVERPDGSNFTLKIRSTKLEDSAMYFCASSIGRTRNQPQHFGDGTRLSIL.

The chain carries TRBV5-1 and TRBJ2-2; TRBD2 matches 8 bases. V shed 4 bases, J shed 8 bases, and the junction held 7 bases outside the gene matches. CDR3 length: 14 residues. Germline V CDR1 and CDR2: SGHRS, YFSETQ. The CDR3: CASSLPGGRGELFF. The CDR3 nucleotides are TGCGCCAGCAGCCTCCCGGGCGGGAGGGGGGAGCTGTTTTTT.

V and J are TRBV7-9 and TRBJ2-5; TRBD1 agrees at 7 bases. CDR3 length: 15 residues. Unmatched junction bases numbered 4, after V lost 2 bases and J lost 1 base. The germline CDR1 and CDR2 sequences are SEHNR and FQNEAQ (reference sequence). CDR3 DNA sequence: TGTGCCAGCAGCTTAAACAGGGGAAGCCAAGAGACCCAGTACTTC. This translates into CASSLNRGSQETQYF.

V usage is TRBV5-1 and J usage is TRBJ2-4, with 9 bases that match TRBD1. Losses at the gene ends were 4 bases for V and 8 bases for J; bases not matched to a gene: 7. This CDR3 contains 14 residues. From germline, CDR1 is SGHRS and CDR2 YFSETQ. The CDR3 spells CASSTDRGGDIQYF. CDR3 nucleotide sequence: TGCGCCAGCAGCACGGACAGGGGCGGCGACATTCAGTACTTC.

This clone showed up just a few times. The chain couples TRBV3-1 (or the pseudogene TRBV3-2) to TRBJ1-1; TRBD1 agrees at 11 bases. Losses at the gene ends were 4 bases for V and 5 bases for J; bases not matched to a gene: 9. The CDR3 spans 16 residues. The germline V gene has CDR1 LGHDT and CDR2 YNNKEL (reference sequence). For the CDR3, the DNA is TGTGCCAGCAGCCGCCGGTCCGGGACAGGGGGGACTGAAGCTTTCTTT. Translated, it gives CASSRRSGTGGTEAFF.

A few counts support this clone. The J gene is TRBJ1-2, the V gene TRBV7-9, with D tentatively TRBD1 (6 bases). Germline V gene lookup returns CDR1 SEHNR and CDR2 FQNEAQ (reference sequence). Trimming cost V 2 bases and J 8 bases, with 6 bases left between them. CDR3 length equals 11 residues. CDR3 coding DNA: TGTGCCAGCAGCTTACAGGGGGGCTACACCTTC. Translation: CASSLQGGYTF.

The chain joins TRBV5-1 to TRBJ2-7, with D maybe TRBD1 (6 bases). V was shortened by 4 bases and J by 5 bases, with 19 bases between the two germline ends. Per germline, CDR1 SGHRS and CDR2 YFSETQ. The CDR3 extends over 15 amino acids. CDR3 DNA: TGCGCCAGCAGCGTACCGACCAGGGGTCCCCACGAGCAGTACTTC. Translated: CASSVPTRGPHEQYF.

The chain combines TRBV4-1 with TRBJ2-1; 7 bases align to TRBD2. The CDR3 contains 18 residues. J lost 5 bases, V lost 5 bases, and 18 bases had no gene match. Per germline, CDR1 MGHRA and CDR2 YSYEKL. The CDR3 region has the DNA TGCGCCAGCAGCGACGGACTAGAGTTCATGGGAATAAACAATGAGCAGTTCTTC. Translating it yields CASSDGLEFMGINNEQFF.

This chain joins TRBV15 and TRBJ2-7; D is undetermined. V dropped 0 bases and J dropped 0 bases, with 15 bases sitting between them. CDR1 and CDR2 from the germline V gene are LNHNV and YYDKDF (reference sequence). CDR3 length: 17 residues. CDR3 protein: CATSRDSNRLSSYEQYF. The DNA for the CDR3 is TGTGCCACCAGCAGAGATTCTAACAGATTAAGCTCCTACGAGCAGTACTTC. The full variable domain, its missing parts supplied by reference TRBV15 and TRBJ2-7, is DAMVIQNPRYQVTQFGKPVTLSCSQTLNHNVMYWYQQKSSQAPKLLFHYYDKDFNNEADTPDNFQSRRPNTSFCFLDIRSPGLGDTAMYLCATSRDSNRLSSYEQYFGPGTRLTVT.

V usage is TRBV5-1 and J usage is TRBJ1-1, with D maybe TRBD1 (5 bases). The CDR3 has 17 amino acids. V dropped 0 bases and J dropped 0 bases, with 15 bases sitting between them. The germline V gene encodes CDR1 SGHRS and CDR2 YFSETQ. The CDR3 DNA sequence: TGCGCCAGCAGCTTGGTTGGCCCAGGGAGGGTGAACACTGAAGCTTTCTTT. Amino acid sequence: CASSLVGPGRVNTEAFF. Combining the CDR3 with reference TRBV5-1 and TRBJ1-1 gives the whole variable domain KAGVTQTPRYLIKTRGQQVTLSCSPISGHRSVSWYQQTPGQGLQFLFEYFSETQRNKGNFPGRFSGRQFSNSRSEMNVSTLELGDSALYLCASSLVGPGRVNTEAFFGQGTRLTVV.

This clone appeared a few times. This chain uses TRBV12-3 or TRBV12-4 with TRBJ2-3; D gene unclear. The CDR3 consists of 13 residues. The V end was cut by 10 bases, the J end by 1 base, with 12 bases between. DNA for the CDR3: TGTGCCACCTGCTTAGGAGGCACAGATACGCAGTATTTT. Amino acids: CATCLGGTDTQYF.